One and the same sample provided the 11 T cell receptor beta chains below, sequenced in a study of shared clonotypes between healthy human individuals. Repertoires were generated with immunoSEQ multiplex PCR, while TCRdb's copy carries only in-frame clones and drops some. In the table there are 950,000 to 1,300,000 clones, roughly 80% of which are singletons. Sequencing was done on a sample of memory CD4+ T cells sorted from blood. Subset of the sample: CD45RA-negative fraction. Source of these receptors: a young man in good health.

The rearrangement joins TRBV2 to TRBJ1-1, with D tentatively TRBD1 (5 bases). Trimming removed 5 bases at V and 4 bases at J, with 20 bases between. From germline, CDR1 is SNHLY and CDR2 FYNNEI. The CDR3 runs to 16 residues. The DNA for the CDR3 is TGTGCCAGCAGTTTGGGGGGGATCCTCGTCGGCACTGAAGCTTTCTTT. Translation gives CASSLGGILVGTEAFF.

This clone was seen a few times. The chain recombines TRBV7-9 with TRBJ1-6; D uncertain. With 5 bases removed from V and 7 bases from J, the gap between germline ends came to 3 bases. Germline assignment: CDR1 SEHNR and CDR2 FQNEAQ (reference sequence). The CDR3 is 11 residues long. Written as DNA, the CDR3 is TGTGCCAGCAGCCGGAATTCACCCCTCCACTTT. The encoded protein is CASSRNSPLHF. The entire variable domain, with the rest obtained from reference TRBV7-9 and TRBJ1-6, is as follows: DTGVSQNPRHKITKRGQNVTFRCDPISEHNRLYWYRQTLGQGPEFLTYFQNEAQLEKSRLLSDRFSAERPKGSFSTLEIQRTEQGDSAMYLCASSRNSPLHFGNGTRLTVT.

Only one count was recorded for this clone. The V call is TRBV19, the J call TRBJ1-4; no reliable D call. The CDR3 extends over 15 amino acids. The V and J ends lost 5 bases and 3 bases respectively, with 13 bases between them. Germline V lookup: CDR1 LNHDA, CDR2 SQIVND (reference sequence). The CDR3 DNA reads as TGTGCCAGTAGTCCCAGGACGGGTTCTAATGAAAAACTGTTTTTT. Protein: CASSPRTGSNEKLFF.

This clone was counted only a few times. The gene calls are TRBV14 and TRBJ1-4; no definite D call. V lost 1 base to trimming and J lost 3 bases, with 9 bases between them. This CDR3 is built from 15 residues. The V gene's germline CDR1 is SGHDN and CDR2 FVKESK. The CDR3 DNA is TGTGCCAGCAGCCAAGCTACCACTCCTAATGAAAAACTGTTTTTT. The encoded protein is CASSQATTPNEKLFF. Complete variable domain (other parts from reference TRBV14 and TRBJ1-4): EAGVTQFPSHSVIEKGQTVTLRCDPISGHDNLYWYRRVMGKEIKFLLHFVKESKQDESGMPNNRFLAERTGGTYSTLKVQPAELEDSGVYFCASSQATTPNEKLFFGSGTQLSVL.

V is TRBV30 and J is TRBJ1-6; 7 nucleotides align to TRBD1. Germline V gene lookup returns CDR1 GTSNPN and CDR2 SVGIG (reference sequence). V was pared by 0 bases and J by 10 bases, with 6 bases of the junction left unmatched. The CDR3 runs to 14 residues. The CDR3 DNA is TGTGCCTGGAGTGTAAACAGGGGAGACTCACCCCTCCACTTT. Protein product: CAWSVNRGDSPLHF. Looking up the rest from reference TRBV30 and TRBJ1-6 gives the full variable domain: SQTIHQWPATLVQPVGSPLSLECTVEGTSNPNLYWYRQAAGRGLQLLFYSVGIGQISSEVPQNLSASRPQDRQFILSSKKLLLSDSGFYLCAWSVNRGDSPLHFGNGTRLTVT.

The chain employs TRBV5-1 and TRBJ1-2; D remains ambiguous. Germline values: CDR1 SGHRS, CDR2 YFSETQ. V lost 3 bases and J 4 bases, leaving 13 bases between the germline ends. CDR3 size: 14 residues. CDR3 DNA sequence: TGCGCCAGCAGCTCGGACGGGTATAGCTATGGCTACACCTTC. Translating it yields CASSSDGYSYGYTF.

The chain couples TRBV5-1 to TRBJ1-1; D may be TRBD1 (6 bases). This CDR3 spans 15 amino acids. V was trimmed by 0 bases and J by 1 base, leaving 10 bases between them. Germline-derived CDR1 and CDR2 are SGHRS and YFSETQ. The CDR3 loop reads CASSLEQGWNTEAFF. The CDR3 DNA reads TGCGCCAGCAGCTTGGAACAGGGATGGAACACTGAAGCTTTCTTT.

CDR3 region: CASSVWQGPTGELFF. Here the CDR3 DNA reads TGTGCCAGCAGCGTTTGGCAGGGGCCAACCGGGGAGCTGTTTTTT. The gene calls are TRBV9 and TRBJ2-2; weak D call: TRBD1 (6 bases). This CDR3 region has 15 residues. Trimming cost V 2 bases and J 5 bases, with 13 bases left between them. Germline-derived CDR1 and CDR2 are SGDLS and YYNGEE.

This clone came up a few times. One end of the junction does not line up with germline, which may come from a read error. J is TRBJ1-6 and V is TRBV6-1; weak D call: TRBD1 (5 bases). This CDR3 has 11 residues. Germline CDR1 reads MNHNS; CDR2 reads SASEGT. The CDR3 DNA sequence: TGTGCCAGCAGTGAAGGGCAGGGCAAGGACTTT. As protein: CASSEGQGKDF.

The V call is TRBV14, the J call TRBJ2-1, with a weak D call TRBD2 (5 bases). Looked up from germline, CDR1 is SGHDN and CDR2 is FVKESK. With 4 bases removed from V and 4 bases from J, the gap between germline ends came to 11 bases. The CDR3 loop spans 14 amino acids. CDR3 in amino acids: CASSPAGWYNEQFF. CDR3 DNA sequence: TGTGCCAGCAGCCCTGCGGGTTGGTACAATGAGCAGTTCTTC.

The genes are TRBV4-1 and TRBJ2-2, with 10 bases matching TRBD1. With 1 base clipped from V and 6 bases from J, the junction kept 11 bases outside the gene matches. The germline V gene encodes CDR1 MGHRA and CDR2 YSYEKL. The CDR3 runs to 18 residues. The CDR3 DNA reads as TGCGCCAGCAGCCAAGGCCAGATCCGGGACAGGGGCGCCGGGGAGCTGTTTTTT. The encoded protein is CASSQGQIRDRGAGELFF.